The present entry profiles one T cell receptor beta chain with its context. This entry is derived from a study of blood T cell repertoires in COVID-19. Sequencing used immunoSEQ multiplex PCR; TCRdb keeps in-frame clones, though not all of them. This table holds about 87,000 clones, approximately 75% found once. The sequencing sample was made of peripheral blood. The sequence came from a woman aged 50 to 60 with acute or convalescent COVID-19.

The CDR3 reads CASSQDAGTGMVPQHF. CDR3 sequence (DNA): TGTGCCAGCAGCCAAGACGCCGGGACAGGGATGGTCCCCCAGCATTTT. This chain connects TRBV4-2 to TRBJ1-5; 9 nucleotides align to TRBD1. The V gene's germline CDR1 is LGHNA and CDR2 YNFKEQ. The CDR3 loop spans 16 amino acids. The J segment lost 10 bases and the V segment lost 0 bases, leaving 10 bases of the junction unmatched.